These T cell receptor beta chains were read from a single sample in a study. TCRdb redid the calling of the RT-PCR reads with MiXCR, one entry per CDR3 protein. The sample consists of hundreds of thousands of distinct CDR3 sequences, 12% to 15% of them appearing once. Sequencing was performed on memory CD4+ T cells from blood. All receptors come from a female donor in good health, serving as a healthy control. Both conserved end residues are part of each CDR3. The D gene is left open where the match is weak. Clone size, where shown, is once, few, many, or a class for clones that have expanded.

v_call	clone_size	d_call	j_call	cdr3_aa	cdr3_nt
TRBV20-1	few	NA	TRBJ1-4	CSASPSYGHLRQDLFF	TGCAGTGCTAGTCCTTCTTATGGCCACTTAAGACAAGACCTGTTTTTT
TRBV10-3	NA	TRBD1	TRBJ2-7	CAISRDRVYEQYF	TGTGCCATCAGCCGGGACAGGGTCTACGAGCAGTACTTC
TRBV15	many	TRBD1	TRBJ2-7	CATSRDRGPYEQYF	TGTGCCACCAGCAGGGACAGGGGGCCGTACGAGCAGTACTTC
TRBV5-1	many	NA	TRBJ2-1	CASSLPSDEQFF	TGCGCCAGCAGCCTACCTAGCGATGAGCAGTTCTTC
TRBV7-2	NA	NA	TRBJ2-3	CASSLYLSGGDTQYF	TGTGCCAGCAGCTTATACTTAAGTGGTGGAGATACGCAGTATTTT
TRBV4-3	NA	NA	TRBJ2-4	CASSQESYGSGKNIQYF	TGCGCCAGCAGCCAAGAATCTTACGGGTCTGGGAAAAACATTCAGTACTTC
TRBV6-2/TRBV6-3	NA	NA	TRBJ2-1	CASSTRVDRSYNEQFF	TGTGCCAGCAGCACTCGGGTTGACCGCTCCTACAATGAGCAGTTCTTC
TRBV5-4	NA	TRBD1	TRBJ2-5	CASSRTGQETQYF	TGTGCCAGCAGCAGGACAGGGCAAGAGACCCAGTACTTC
TRBV2	NA	NA	TRBJ2-1	CASGEGYHEQFF	TGTGCCAGCGGGGAAGGCTACCACGAGCAGTTCTTC
TRBV29-1	many	NA	TRBJ1-2	CSVFSSYGYTF	TGCAGCGTTTTCTCCAGCTATGGCTACACCTTC
TRBV12-3/TRBV12-4	NA	NA	TRBJ2-2	CASSLVHSPLFF	TGTGCCAGCAGTTTAGTACACTCTCCTCTGTTTTTT
TRBV4-3	many	TRBD1	TRBJ1-2	CASSQQQGVDGYTF	TGCGCCAGCAGCCAACAACAGGGGGTGGATGGCTACACCTTC
TRBV29-1	NA	TRBD1	TRBJ2-5	CSVDGTEGMETQYF	TGCAGCGTTGACGGGACAGAGGGGATGGAGACCCAGTACTTC
TRBV5-6	NA	TRBD1	TRBJ1-2	CASSYRTGSVFSF	TGTGCCAGCAGCTATAGGACAGGGAGTGTTTTTTCCTTC
TRBV28	few	NA	TRBJ2-7	CASTLENRQYF	TGTGCCAGCACCCTCGAAAACCGGCAGTACTTC
TRBV6-6	few	TRBD2	TRBJ2-5	CASSYSGTSGGKETQYF	TGTGCCAGCAGTTACTCCGGCACTAGCGGGGGGAAAGAGACCCAGTACTTC
TRBV12-3/TRBV12-4	NA	TRBD1	TRBJ2-7	CASSYRGQGYEQYF	TGTGCCAGCAGTTACCGTGGACAGGGGTACGAGCAGTACTTC
TRBV20-1	NA	NA	TRBJ1-5	CSARDRTRVNQPQHF	TGCAGTGCTAGAGATCGCACCAGGGTCAATCAGCCCCAGCATTTT
TRBV6-6	many	TRBD1	TRBJ2-5	CASRDRVQETQYF	TGTGCCAGCAGAGACAGGGTCCAAGAGACCCAGTACTTC
TRBV13	NA	TRBD2	TRBJ2-2	CASSPGASGSTGELFF	TGTGCCAGCAGCCCAGGGGCTAGCGGGAGCACCGGGGAGCTGTTTTTT